The present T cell receptor beta chain was sequenced within a study of T-cell reconstitution after alpha-beta-depleted transplantation in children. Study-level points and caveats: Several hundred graft clones that had expanded were reportedly the source of alpha-beta T cells about two months after transplant. Surviving recipient T cells and intrathymic progenitors accounted for some patients' high TCRbeta diversity at day 60. One year post-transplant, T-cell counts and diversity were largely derived from T cells produced anew.

The TCRbeta library incorporated unique molecular identifiers. TCRdb reprocessed the PCR reads via MiXCR and lists one record per CDR3 protein. The repertoire holds 250,000 to 300,000 distinct CDR3 sequences, roughly 9.1% seen once, with around 7.6% in the top ten. This clonotype came up many times. Its antigen is undetermined. Trimming removed 6 bases at V and 2 bases at J, with 14 bases between. Looked up from germline, CDR1 is LGHNT and CDR2 is FRNRAP. The CDR3 covers 15 residues. Here the sequenced sample was PBMCs, taken before TCRalphabeta/CD19-depleted stem cell transplant. This clonotype was obtained from a boy younger than two with acute myeloid leukemia, due to receive a stem cell transplant. The chain combines TRBV12-5 with TRBJ2-1, with D unclear. The CDR3 loop is CASGHIPAAYNEQFF. CDR3 nucleotides: TGTGCTAGTGGCCATATCCCTGCGGCCTACAATGAGCAGTTCTTC.